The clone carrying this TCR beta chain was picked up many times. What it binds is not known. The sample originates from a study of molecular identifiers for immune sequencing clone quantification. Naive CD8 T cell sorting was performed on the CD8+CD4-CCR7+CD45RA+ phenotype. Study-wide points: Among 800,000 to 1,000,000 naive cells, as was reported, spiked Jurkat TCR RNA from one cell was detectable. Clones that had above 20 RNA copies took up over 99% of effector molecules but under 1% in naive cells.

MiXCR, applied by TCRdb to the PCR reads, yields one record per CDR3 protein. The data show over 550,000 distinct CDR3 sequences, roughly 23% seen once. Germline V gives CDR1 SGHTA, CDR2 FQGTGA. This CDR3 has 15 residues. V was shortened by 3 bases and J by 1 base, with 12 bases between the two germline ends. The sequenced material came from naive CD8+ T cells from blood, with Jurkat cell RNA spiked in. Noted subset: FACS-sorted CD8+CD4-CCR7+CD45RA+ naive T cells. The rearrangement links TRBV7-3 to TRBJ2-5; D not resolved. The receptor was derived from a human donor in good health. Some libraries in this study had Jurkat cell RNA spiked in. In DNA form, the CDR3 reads TGTGCCAGCAGCTTGGGTTTCGGACCCCAAGAGACCCAGTACTTC. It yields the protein CASSLGFGPQETQYF.